The present T cell receptor (beta chain) was sequenced within a study of blood T cell repertoires in COVID-19. Study overall: PBMCs, B-cell-depleted T cells, or T cells provided the cDNA or gDNA that made up the material.

CDR3 length equals 13 residues. Looked up from germline, CDR1 is MNHEY and CDR2 is SVGAGI. Unmatched junction bases numbered 14, after V lost 6 bases and J lost 15 bases. Sequenced by immunoSEQ multiplex PCR; TCRdb stores in-frame clones only, minus some. The sample shows some 490,000 clones, 70% to 90% of them seen only once. The sequenced sample consisted of PBMCs or T cells enriched from blood (not recorded which). The rearrangement links TRBV6-5 to TRBJ1-5, with 7 bases fitting TRBD1. The clonotype was recovered from a woman aged 60 to 75 who had recovered from COVID-19. In DNA form, the CDR3 reads TGTGCCAGCAGCAGAATTGGGACAGACTTGTGGCATTTT. Protein sequence: CASSRIGTDLWHF.